Listed below are T cell receptor beta chains from one sample, sequenced in a study of Tregs in tolerant kidney transplant recipients. The assay was immunoSEQ multiplex PCR, and TCRdb's table has in-frame clones only and misses some. The repertoire holds fewer than 100,000 clones, with around 90% as singletons. Sequences were derived from Tregs from blood, sampled before the transplant. These receptor sequences come from a human donor who received a combined kidney and bone marrow transplant. CDR3s include the opening cysteine and the closing phenylalanine or tryptophan. D genes are given only for firm matches. Not every row has a clone size; where given, it reads once, few, many or a size class.

CDR3 protein,CDR3 DNA,V gene,clone size,J gene,D gene
CASRQDRSNQPQHF,TGTGCCAGCAGACAGGACAGATCGAATCAGCCCCAGCATTTT,TRBV27,.,TRBJ1-5,.
CASSPVPYEQYF,TGTGCCAGCTCACCCGTTCCCTACGAGCAGTACTTC,TRBV18,.,TRBJ2-7,.
CASSQEVGRQETQYF,TGTGCCAGCAGTCAGGAGGTGGGCCGCCAAGAGACCCAGTACTTC,TRBV2,.,TRBJ2-5,.
CASSEDKNIQYF,TGTGCCAGCAGTGAGGACAAAAACATTCAGTACTTC,TRBV6-1,.,TRBJ2-4,.
CASSFGAHNQPQHF,TGTGCCAGCAGTTTTGGGGCCCACAATCAGCCCCAGCATTTT,TRBV2,.,TRBJ1-5,.
CASSQPNIIRQGDSNQPQHF,TGCGCCAGCAGTCAACCCAATATTATACGACAGGGAGATAGCAATCAGCCCCAGCATTTT,TRBV23-1,.,TRBJ1-5,TRBD1
CASTSADTQYF,TGCGCCAGCACATCTGCAGATACGCAGTATTTT,TRBV5-1,.,TRBJ2-3,.
CASSYGGRGAYEQYF,TGTGCCAGCAGTTACGGGGGCAGGGGCGCCTACGAGCAGTACTTC,TRBV6-5,.,TRBJ2-7,.
CASSLEAGPYEQYF,TGCGCCAGCAGCTTGGAGGCGGGGCCCTACGAGCAGTACTTC,TRBV5-1,once,TRBJ2-7,.
CASSPRGSGSLPTEAFF,TGCGCCAGCAGCCCAAGGGGGTCGGGCAGCCTCCCCACTGAAGCTTTCTTT,TRBV4-1,.,TRBJ1-1,.
CASSTRQIFSGNTIYF,TGTGCCAGCAGCACCAGACAGATATTCTCTGGAAACACCATATATTTT,TRBV9,.,TRBJ1-3,.
CASSIRAVTGELFF,TGTGCCAGTAGTATCAGAGCGGTCACCGGGGAGCTGTTTTTT,TRBV19,.,TRBJ2-2,.
CASSLGHQGAGEAFF,TGTGCCAGCAGCTTAGGGCATCAGGGGGCGGGTGAAGCTTTCTTT,TRBV11-2,.,TRBJ1-1,TRBD1
CASGPDRGFGYTF,TGTGCCAGCGGCCCCGACAGGGGATTCGGCTACACCTTC,TRBV6-6,.,TRBJ1-2,TRBD1
CASSWSGDRNQPQHF,TGTGCCAGCAGTTGGTCAGGGGACCGAAATCAGCCCCAGCATTTT,TRBV5-5,.,TRBJ1-5,.
CASSDTSTGELFF,TGTGCCAGCAGTGACACTTCCACCGGGGAGCTGTTTTTT,TRBV28,few,TRBJ2-2,.
CASSIGPSGGSKYEQFF,TGTGCCAGTAGTATAGGTCCCTCGGGAGGGAGTAAGTATGAGCAGTTCTTC,TRBV19,.,TRBJ2-1,TRBD2
CASSLTPAPYEQYF,TGTGCCAGCAGCTTAACCCCCGCACCCTACGAGCAGTACTTC,TRBV7-3,once,TRBJ2-7,.
CASSFTRGGVEQYF,TGTGCCAGCAGCTTCACGAGAGGAGGGGTCGAGCAGTACTTC,TRBV11-2,.,TRBJ2-7,.
CASSWTTRDTQYF,TGTGCCAGCTCATGGACGACAAGAGATACGCAGTATTTT,TRBV18,.,TRBJ2-3,.
CASIKQGIGFTQYF,TGTGCCAGCATTAAGCAGGGCATCGGCTTTACGCAGTATTTT,TRBV6-1,.,TRBJ2-3,.
CASSLLREQYF,TGTGCCAGCTCACTGTTACGGGAGCAGTACTTC,TRBV18,.,TRBJ2-7,.
CASSLIGMRNEQYF,TGTGCCAGCAGTTTAATAGGTATGAGGAACGAGCAGTACTTC,TRBV28,.,TRBJ2-7,.
CASSLSSPTDTQYF,TGTGCCAGCAGCTTATCTAGTCCCACGGATACGCAGTATTTT,TRBV7-3,.,TRBJ2-3,.
CASLLQDRSYEQYF,TGCGCCAGCTTACTACAGGACAGATCCTACGAGCAGTACTTC,TRBV23-1,.,TRBJ2-7,.
CASSLGVGVGTEAFF,TGTGCCAGCAGCTTAGGCGTGGGCGTAGGGACTGAAGCTTTCTTT,TRBV7-2,.,TRBJ1-1,.
CASSPGRPSYEQYF,TGTGCCAGCAGCCCGGGACGGCCCTCCTACGAGCAGTACTTC,TRBV9,.,TRBJ2-7,.
CASSLAGSRGQFF,TGTGCCAGCAGCTTAGCGGGGTCTAGGGGGCAGTTCTTC,TRBV7-2,.,TRBJ2-1,.
CASSLGGLAGGSYEQYF,TGCGCCAGCAGTCTAGGTGGACTAGCGGGAGGTTCTTACGAGCAGTACTTC,TRBV10-2,.,TRBJ2-7,TRBD2
CASSVQDQETQYF,TGTGCCAGCAGCGTACAGGACCAAGAGACCCAGTACTTC,TRBV9,few,TRBJ2-5,.
CASSPAGGNTEAFF,TGTGCCAGCAGCCCTGCAGGGGGGAACACTGAAGCTTTCTTT,TRBV5-5,.,TRBJ1-1,TRBD1
CASSGHEQYF,TGCGCCAGCAGTGGTCACGAGCAGTACTTC,TRBV10-1,few,TRBJ2-7,.
CASSLLRGHEQYF,TGTGCCAGCAGCCTCCTGAGGGGGCACGAGCAGTACTTC,TRBV11-2,.,TRBJ2-7,TRBD1
CASSLPGQGADTQYF,TGCGCCAGCAGCTTACCGGGACAGGGGGCCGATACGCAGTATTTT,TRBV5-1,.,TRBJ2-3,TRBD1